This passage covers 11 T cell receptor beta chains from one sample sequenced in a study of tumor-infiltrating lymphocytes in primary liver carcinoma. Total RNA amounting to 450 to 500 ng was the source from which TCR beta cDNA was made with a constant-region primer. For TCR beta, libraries were produced by three nested multiplex PCR rounds using slightly modified ARM-PCR. It was with TRBV1-TRBV30 forward primers and a C-beta reverse primer that the first two PCR rounds were run, at approximately 10 cycles each. From the multiplex PCR reads, TCRdb called clonotypes with MiXCR, one entry per CDR3 protein. The data show roughly 70,000 distinct CDR3 sequences, roughly two thirds seen once. Unsorted bulk tissue of roughly 18-31 mg yielded co-extracted RNA and DNA. Material for sequencing was liver tumor tissue from sampling region 4. Subset in this sample: tumor region T4, right-lateral pole. Receptor source: a man aged 35 to 55 with primary liver carcinoma and hepatitis B virus infection.

The rearrangement joins TRBV29-1 to TRBJ2-2, with D perhaps TRBD1 or TRBD2 (5 bases each). V lost 4 bases, J lost 5 bases, and 17 bases lay in between. This CDR3 comprises 15 residues. CDR1 SQVTM and CDR2 ANQGSEA come from the germline V gene. The CDR3: CSVGLGWGMTGELFF. Here the CDR3 DNA reads TGCAGCGTTGGTTTAGGGTGGGGGATGACCGGGGAGCTGTTTTTT.

To note about this clonotype: A much larger clone is a single base away; this may be a read error. The chain is built from TRBV5-6 and TRBJ2-3; D tentatively fits TRBD1 or TRBD2 (5 bases each). Germline V gives CDR1 SGHDT, CDR2 YYEEEE. The CDR3 is 15 amino acids. CDR3 nucleotides: TGTGCCGGCAGCTTGCGCCGGGGCCACGGGGATACGCAGTATTTT. Protein: CAGSLRRGHGDTQYF.

The chain uses TRBV6-5 and TRBJ2-5; TRBD2 aligns across 11 bases. Germline V gives CDR1 MNHEY, CDR2 SVGAGI. This CDR3 comprises 15 residues. V was pared by 6 bases and J by 4 bases, with 7 bases of the junction left unmatched. The CDR3 region has the DNA TGTGCCAGCAGCGCGGGACTAGCGGTAGTAGAGACCCAGTACTTC. Encoded protein: CASSAGLAVVETQYF.

Concerning this clonotype itself: Germline and junction disagree at one end, which may indicate a read error. The gene calls are TRBV5-4 and TRBJ2-5; D call uncertain. In germline, CDR1 is SGHNT, CDR2 YYREEE (reference sequence). The CDR3 covers 12 residues. As DNA, the CDR3 is TGTGCTAGCAGTACGGACCAAGAGACCCATTACTTC. Its translation: CASSTDQETHYF.

There are many counts of this clonotype. A read error is possible here, since a much larger clone lies one base away. This chain links TRBV29-1 with TRBJ1-5, with TRBD1 as a possible D gene (5 bases). Trimming left V 7 bases short and J 4 bases short, with 14 bases between. CDR3 length: 13 amino acids. From germline, CDR1 is SQVTM and CDR2 ANQGSEA. This CDR3 is CSAGRGANQPQHF. In nucleotides, the CDR3 is TGCAGCGCCGGAAGGGGAGCGAATCAGCCCCAGCATTTT.

This clonotype was recorded at least ten times. This rearrangement joins TRBV12-3 or TRBV12-4 to TRBJ2-1; D unclear. Trimming removed 2 bases from V and 4 bases from J, with 9 bases in between. The CDR3 contains 14 residues. The CDR3 nucleotides are TGTGCCAGCAGTTTATACGGTAATTACAATGAGCAGTTCTTC. Amino acid sequence: CASSLYGNYNEQFF.

Notes on this clonotype: Given a much more abundant clone one base away, this may be a read error. The chain combines TRBV4-1 with TRBJ2-7, with 9 positions matching TRBD2. V shed 3 bases and J 4 bases; nucleotides not matched to a gene: 13. The germline CDR1 and CDR2 sequences are MGHRA and YSYEKL. The CDR3 consists of 17 residues. The CDR3 coding sequence is TGCGCCAGCAGCCAGGAGAGGACTAGCGCGAGTGTTTACGAGCAGTACTTC. Amino acid sequence: CASSQERTSASVYEQYF.

A few counts support this clonotype. J is TRBJ1-5 and V is TRBV10-3; no definite D call. Germline CDR1 and CDR2: ENHRY and SYGVKD. The CDR3 has 14 residues. Trimming shortened V by 0 bases and J by 11 bases, and 14 bases separated the two germline ends. The CDR3, as DNA: TGTGCCATCAGTGAGTCTTGGCAGGATCTGTCCCAGCATTTT. Amino acid sequence: CAISESWQDLSQHF.

Remarks on this clonotype: Just one base apart from a much larger clone, this may be a read error. The rearrangement joins TRBV28 to TRBJ2-7, with 7 positions matching TRBD1. Germline CDR1 and CDR2: MDHEN and SYDVKM. The CDR3 runs to 15 residues. V lost 6 bases to trimming and J lost 0 bases; unmatched junction nucleotides: 8. The CDR3 protein is CASSSRQGNSYEQYF. CDR3 DNA: TGTGCCAGCAGCTCAAGACAGGGTAACTCCTACGAGCAGTACTTC.

As regards this clonotype: The CDR3 carries no conserved terminal phenylalanine or tryptophan, so it likely arises from a read error. V is TRBV10-3 and J is TRBJ2-2, with a weak D call TRBD2 (6 bases). Germline CDR1 is ENHRY and CDR2 is SYGVKD. The CDR3 contains 17 residues. Trimming removed 0 bases at V and 1 base at J, with 12 bases between. In nucleotides, the CDR3 is TGTGCCATCAGTGAGTCGGGCGGGACCATGAACACCGGGGAGCTGTTTCTT. This gives the protein CAISESGGTMNTGELFL.

This clonotype was seen repeatedly, ten times or more. V and J are TRBV14 and TRBJ2-1, with D possibly TRBD1 on 6 matching bases. The V gene lost 7 bases and the J gene lost 4 bases, with 20 bases spanning the gap. The CDR3 runs to 16 residues. From germline, CDR1 is SGHDN and CDR2 FVKESK. CDR3 region: CASNPRTVLGYNEQFF. Written as DNA, the CDR3 is TGTGCCAGCAACCCTAGGACAGTGTTGGGGTACAATGAGCAGTTCTTC.